The clone carrying this T cell receptor beta chain was picked up one time. This sample is drawn from a study of T cell clones after liver transplantation. Germline CDR1 reads SGHVS; CDR2 reads FQNEAQ. The CDR3 runs to 13 residues. The V end lost 5 bases, the J end lost 4 bases, and 10 bases lay between the germline ends. Generated by immunoSEQ multiplex PCR, the TCRdb table keeps only in-frame clones and is missing some. The sample shows 95,000 to 110,000 clones, around 84% of them seen only once. The sequence was obtained from a human patient who received a liver transplant. Some T cells may be the graft donor's. This material consisted of CD4+ T cells from blood, taken approximately 4 years after liver transplant. J is TRBJ2-3 and V is TRBV7-8, with D perhaps matching TRBD2 (6 bases). This chain's CDR3 is CASSLRLADTQYF. The CDR3 bases are TGTGCCAGCAGCCTAAGACTAGCAGATACGCAGTATTTT.